Presented here are 17 T cell receptor beta chains from one specimen sequenced in a study of shared clonotypes between healthy human individuals. Measured with immunoSEQ multiplex PCR; TCRdb has only the in-frame clones, and not every one. The table lists 2,500,000 or so clones, approximately 93% of them singletons, with 0.36% in the top ten. Sequenced material: naive CD4+ T cells from PBMCs. As for subset: CD45RA+ positively selected. All receptors come from a man aged 18 to 30 in good health. Some clones in this sample may be carry-over from other donors' samples.

A word on this clone: Other DNA variants within this sample encode the same CDR3. The chain joins TRBV28 to TRBJ2-5; unclear D gene. Trimming removed 6 bases at V and 5 bases at J, with 13 bases between. The CDR3 is made up of 13 amino acids. Looked up from germline, CDR1 is MDHEN and CDR2 is SYDVKM. DNA for the CDR3: TGTGCCAGCAGATCGGCCGGACGGGAGACCCAGTACTTC. As protein: CASRSAGRETQYF.

The CDR3 spells CAWKVAGGEQYF. CDR3 DNA: TGTGCCTGGAAGGTAGCGGGAGGTGAGCAGTACTTC. The chain links TRBV30 to TRBJ2-7; TRBD2 agrees at 10 bases. CDR3 length: 12 amino acids. V was clipped by 4 bases and J by 7 bases; unmatched bases: 4. Germline CDR1 is GTSNPN and CDR2 is SVGIG (reference sequence).

The rearrangement uses TRBV10-3 and TRBJ1-2; TRBD1 matches at 7 bases. The CDR3 covers 13 residues. Per germline, CDR1 ENHRY and CDR2 SYGVKD. The V and J ends lost 2 bases and 7 bases, in that order; junction bases with no gene match: 4. The CDR3 nucleotides read TGTGCCATCAGTGAGACAGGGGAAAGTGGCTACACCTTC. Protein: CAISETGESGYTF.

This chain joins TRBV30 and TRBJ2-5; 7 bases line up with TRBD2. The DNA end is a closer match to TRBJ2-7, so the J assignment may be wrong. Germline V gives CDR1 GTSNPN, CDR2 SVGIG (reference sequence). This CDR3 spans 13 amino acids. CDR3: CACGEGSSYEQYF. CDR3 sequence (DNA): TGTGCCTGCGGGGAGGGGAGCTCCTACGAGCAGTACTTC.

This clone was picked up a small number of times. V gene TRBV29-1 combines with J gene TRBJ1-1; D unclear. This CDR3 is built from 13 residues. CDR1 is SQVTM, CDR2 ANQGSEA, per germline. V was pared by 4 bases and J by 2 bases, with 11 bases between. The CDR3 DNA reads as TGCAGCGTTGCGCAACTGGCCAACACTGAAGCTTTCTTT. Translated, it gives CSVAQLANTEAFF.

Turning to this clone: Within the sample, other DNA sequences also encode this same CDR3. The V gene is TRBV6-5, the J gene TRBJ2-7; tentative D call: TRBD1 (5 bases). V lost 8 bases and J 0 bases, leaving 11 bases between the germline ends. The CDR3 consists of 13 residues. Germline V CDR1 and CDR2: MNHEY, SVGAGI. CDR3 DNA: TGTGCCAGCCGGCGACAGTCCTCCTACGAGCAGTACTTC. The encoded protein is CASRRQSSYEQYF.

The rearrangement joins TRBV10-3 to TRBJ1-2, with 9 bases aligning to TRBD1. The CDR3 runs to 14 residues. V lost 5 bases and J lost 6; bases outside the gene matches: 7. In germline, CDR1 is ENHRY, CDR2 SYGVKD. CDR3 nucleotide sequence: TGTGCCATCAGTCCCAGGGACAGGGAAAATGGCTACACCTTC. Protein sequence: CAISPRDRENGYTF.

V and J are TRBV19 and TRBJ1-6; maybe TRBD1 (5 bases). CDR3 length equals 13 residues. CDR1 is LNHDA and CDR2 is SQIVND in the germline V gene (reference sequence). Trimming took 9 bases from V and 8 from J, leaving 14 bases between them. CDR3 in DNA: TGTGCCAGCCGGGACTACCCTGATTCACCCCTCCACTTT. It specifies CASRDYPDSPLHF.

This clone was detected only once. Other DNA sequences in the sample encode the same CDR3. The chain uses TRBV7-8 and TRBJ2-2; D unresolved. Trimming pared 5 bases from V and 7 bases from J, leaving 11 bases between. Per germline, CDR1 SGHVS and CDR2 FQNEAQ. The CDR3 is 13 amino acids. In DNA form, the CDR3 reads TGTGCCAGCAGCGTGCGGCTGGGCGGGGAGCTGTTTTTT. Its translation is CASSVRLGGELFF.

This rearrangement joins TRBV28 to TRBJ2-3, with D perhaps matching TRBD1 or TRBD2 (5 bases each). CDR3 length: 15 amino acids. The V end lost 6 bases, the J end lost 8 bases, and 21 bases lay between the germline ends. Germline loops: CDR1 MDHEN, CDR2 SYDVKM. CDR3: CASSLPGARIGTQYF. As DNA, the CDR3 is TGTGCCAGCAGCCTCCCCGGGGCTCGAATCGGTACGCAGTATTTT.

This rearrangement joins TRBV18 to TRBJ2-7; 11 positions match TRBD2. Germline V CDR1 and CDR2: KGHSH, LQKENI. The V and J ends lost 2 bases and 1 base, in that order; junction bases with no gene match: 7. The CDR3 length is 17 residues. Here the CDR3 reads CASSPGLLAGGSYEQYF. The DNA for the CDR3 is TGTGCCAGCTCACCAGGGCTTCTAGCGGGAGGTTCCTACGAGCAGTACTTC.

CDR3 nucleotides: TGTGCCAGTACCATTTACACGGGACAGGTCAACCAGCCCCAGCATTTT. Translated, it gives CASTIYTGQVNQPQHF. The chain combines TRBV19 with TRBJ1-5; 8 bases map to TRBD1. Germline CDR1 LNHDA, CDR2 SQIVND (reference sequence). This CDR3 region has 16 residues. V gave up 7 bases and J gave up 7 bases; unmatched junction bases: 15.

This chain joins TRBV7-9 and TRBJ1-2; 7 bases agree with TRBD1. CDR3 length: 14 residues. Trimming at V came to 5 bases and at J to 8 bases, leaving 11 bases not matched to a gene. Germline CDR1 and CDR2: SEHNR and FQNEAQ (reference sequence). CDR3 sequence: CASSARDSRWGYTF. The CDR3 DNA follows: TGTGCCAGCAGCGCACGGGACAGCCGCTGGGGCTACACCTTC.

The chain uses TRBV5-1 and TRBJ2-1, with D perhaps matching TRBD1 or TRBD2 (6 bases each). Per germline, CDR1 SGHRS and CDR2 YFSETQ. V was pared by 0 bases and J by 4 bases, with 11 bases between. The length of the CDR3 is 15 residues. The CDR3 DNA reads as TGCGCCAGCAGCTTGGGCCGGGGGCAATACAATGAGCAGTTCTTC. This sequence encodes CASSLGRGQYNEQFF.

V is TRBV11-3 and J is TRBJ1-1, with D hard to call. The ends were cut back, 6 bases at V and 1 base at J, with 9 bases in the middle. The CDR3 contains 13 residues. Germline lookup yields CDR1 SGHNT and CDR2 YENEEA. Here the CDR3 reads CASSRHSNTEAFF. The CDR3 region has the DNA TGTGCCAGCAGTCGTCACTCGAACACTGAAGCTTTCTTT.

V usage is TRBV7-3 and J usage is TRBJ1-3, with D unclear. Germline values: CDR1 SGHTA, CDR2 FQGTGA. The CDR3 length is 14 residues. The V gene lost 5 bases and the J gene lost 3 bases, with 11 bases spanning the gap. CDR3 DNA: TGTGCCAGCAGCCTCCAGGAGCTTGGAAACACCATATATTTT. Its translation: CASSLQELGNTIYF.

The chain is built from TRBV9 and TRBJ2-3; 7 nucleotides agree with TRBD2. Trimming cost V 3 bases and J 2 bases; bases outside gene matches: 9. Germline CDR1 SGDLS, CDR2 YYNGEE. The CDR3 covers 16 residues. The CDR3 spells CASSGYPGGTTDTQYF. The CDR3 bases are TGTGCCAGCAGCGGATATCCGGGAGGTACCACAGATACGCAGTATTTT.